These 5 T cell receptor beta chains were sequenced from one sample in a study of T cells in Graves' hyperthyroidism and ophthalmopathy. RNA transcripts were the template for amplifying TCR beta CDR3 regions. Primed by the HTBI set, a first-round RT-PCR was run on the TCR CDR3. TCRdb itself ran the multiplex PCR reads through MiXCR, one entry per CDR3 protein. The sample records roughly 700,000 distinct CDR3 sequences, 17% being singletons. Sample: blood. The receptors derive from a man between 45 and 60 years old with Graves' hyperthyroidism.

This clonotype was seen more than once but under ten times. Sequence at one end of the junction differs from germline and may be a read error. The chain recombines TRBV7-9 with TRBJ2-5; D may be TRBD1 or TRBD2 (5 bases each). CDR3 length: 11 amino acids. The germline V gene has CDR1 SEHNR and CDR2 FQNEAQ (reference sequence). This CDR3 reads CASSLWETANF. In DNA, the CDR3 is TGTGCCAGCAGCTTGTGGGAGACAGCGAACTTC. Full variable domain (missing parts from reference TRBV7-9 and TRBJ2-5): DTGVSQNPRHKITKRGQNVTFRCDPISEHNRLYWYRQTLGQGPEFLTYFQNEAQLEKSRLLSDRFSAERPKGSFSTLEIQRTEQGDSAMYLCASSLWETANFGPGTRLLVL.

The sample holds a few counts of this clonotype. The CDR3 is CASSYSDVLPSQYF. DNA for the CDR3: TGTGCCAGCAGTTACTCTGACGTCCTCCCATCCCAGTACTTC. The J gene is TRBJ2-5, the V gene TRBV6-2 or TRBV6-3; D gene unclear. The V gene lost 0 bases and the J gene lost 9 bases, with 14 bases spanning the gap. The CDR3 spans 14 residues. The germline CDR1 and CDR2 sequences are MNHEY and SVGEGT.

The rearrangement joins TRBV19 to TRBJ2-1; D might be TRBD2 (5 bases). CDR1 is LNHDA and CDR2 is SQIVND in the germline V gene (reference sequence). This CDR3 is 13 amino acids long. The V end lost 4 bases, the J end lost 7 bases, and 11 bases lay between the germline ends. CDR3 amino acids: CASSKTRGNEQFF. The CDR3 region has the DNA TGTGCCAGTAGTAAAACTAGAGGGAATGAGCAGTTCTTC.

Ten or more counts support this clonotype. J is TRBJ1-5 and V is TRBV6-1; TRBD1 might be the D (6 bases). The CDR3 is 18 residues long. The ends were cut back, 5 bases at V and 3 bases at J, with 23 bases in the middle. Looked up from germline, CDR1 is MNHNS and CDR2 is SASEGT. CDR3 sequence (DNA): TGTGCCAGCAGTTATACACCCACGGGGGCGAGTAACAATCAGCCCCAGCATTTT. This translates into CASSYTPTGASNNQPQHF.

The chain combines TRBV4-1 with TRBJ2-7; tentative D call: TRBD2 (5 bases). V lost 1 base to trimming and J lost 2 bases, with 12 bases between them. The CDR3 is 15 residues long. Germline loops: CDR1 MGHRA, CDR2 YSYEKL. The CDR3 reads CASSQGEGTPYEQYF. In nucleotides, the CDR3 is TGCGCCAGCAGCCAAGGTGAGGGAACTCCCTACGAGCAGTACTTC.